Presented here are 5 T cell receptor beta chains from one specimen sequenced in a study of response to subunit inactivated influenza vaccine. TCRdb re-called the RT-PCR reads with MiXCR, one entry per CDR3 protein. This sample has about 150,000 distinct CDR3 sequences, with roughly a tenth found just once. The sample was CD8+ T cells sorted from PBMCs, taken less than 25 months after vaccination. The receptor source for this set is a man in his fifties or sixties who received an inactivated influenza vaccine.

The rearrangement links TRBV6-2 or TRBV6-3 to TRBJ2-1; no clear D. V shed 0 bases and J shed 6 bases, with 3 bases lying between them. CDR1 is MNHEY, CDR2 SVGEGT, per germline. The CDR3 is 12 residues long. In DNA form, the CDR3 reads TGTGCCAGCAGTTACTCGATCAATGAGCAGTTCTTC. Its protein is CASSYSINEQFF.

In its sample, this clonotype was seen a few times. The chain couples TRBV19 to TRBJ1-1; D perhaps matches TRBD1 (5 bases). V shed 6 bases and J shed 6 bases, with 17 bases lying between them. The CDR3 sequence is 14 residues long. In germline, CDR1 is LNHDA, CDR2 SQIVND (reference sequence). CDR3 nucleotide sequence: TGTGCCAGTAGAGGAGTAGGGGCTTGCGCTGAAGCTTTCTTT. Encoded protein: CASRGVGACAEAFF.

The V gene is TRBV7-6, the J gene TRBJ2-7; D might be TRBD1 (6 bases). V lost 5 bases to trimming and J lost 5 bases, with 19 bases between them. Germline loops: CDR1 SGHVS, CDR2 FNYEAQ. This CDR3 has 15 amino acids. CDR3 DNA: TGTGCCAGCAGCCCCTTACAGGGTGTGGGGGACGAGCAGTACTTC. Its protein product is CASSPLQGVGDEQYF. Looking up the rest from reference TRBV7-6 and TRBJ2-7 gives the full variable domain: GAGVSQSPRYKVTKRGQDVALRCDPISGHVSLYWYRQALGQGPEFLTYFNYEAQQDKSGLPNDRFSAERPEGSISTLTIQRTEQRDSAMYRCASSPLQGVGDEQYFGPGTRLTVT.

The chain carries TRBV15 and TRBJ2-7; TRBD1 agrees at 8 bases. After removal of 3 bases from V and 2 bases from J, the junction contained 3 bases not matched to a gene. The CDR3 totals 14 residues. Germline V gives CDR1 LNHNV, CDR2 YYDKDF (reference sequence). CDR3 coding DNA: TGTGCCACCAGCAGCGGGACAGGACCCTACGAGCAGTACTTC. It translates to CATSSGTGPYEQYF.

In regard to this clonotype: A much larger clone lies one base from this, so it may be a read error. The CDR3 nucleotides are TGCGCCAGCAGCCTGAATTCTGGAAACATCATATATTTT. Its protein is CASSLNSGNIIYF. The chain combines TRBV5-1 with TRBJ1-3; D call uncertain. CDR1 is SGHRS and CDR2 is YFSETQ in the germline V gene. The CDR3 length is 13 residues.